The 27 T cell receptor beta chains reported below all come from one sample, sequenced in a study of Ad26.COV2.S vaccination and SARS-CoV-2 variants. The treatment is: roughly 20 received Ad26.COV2.S at low or high dose, single or two shots; roughly five received placebo; per-sample allocation not given. Samples came from day 63 after the first vaccine or placebo injection. Libraries were prepared by immunoSEQ multiplex PCR; TCRdb keeps only in-frame clonotypes and omits some of them. The data hold under 600,000 clones, with nearly 90% observed a single time. The specimen comprised peripheral blood, sampled in a trial of Ad26.COV2.S vaccine versus placebo. These receptors came from a person between 18 and 60 years old who received the Ad26.COV2.S COVID-19 vaccine or a placebo.

The rearrangement links TRBV6-5 to TRBJ1-1; D is undetermined. V lost 8 bases and J lost 8, with 21 bases in between. Per the germline V gene, CDR1 is MNHEY and CDR2 is SVGAGI. CDR3 length: 14 amino acids. The CDR3 nucleotides are TGTGCCAGCGACACTTATGCCCTGACAACAGAAGCTTTCTTT. This codes for CASDTYALTTEAFF.

The sample holds one count of this clone. The chain has TRBV4-1 and TRBJ2-1, with a weak D call TRBD1 (6 bases). The CDR3 has 16 residues. Trimming cost V 4 bases and J 7 bases, with 20 bases left between them. Germline CDR1 is MGHRA and CDR2 is YSYEKL. CDR3 sequence: CASSREPGHLLNEQFF. The CDR3 DNA is TGCGCCAGCAGCCGGGAGCCGGGACACCTATTAAATGAGCAGTTCTTC.

CDR3 bases: TGTGCCAGCAGAGGCTCTAGCGGTTTGTCGACCCAGTACTTC. Amino acids: CASRGSSGLSTQYF. V is TRBV6-5 and J is TRBJ2-5, with 7 bases fitting TRBD2. Germline V lookup: CDR1 MNHEY, CDR2 SVGAGI. V lost 6 bases and J lost 7; bases outside the gene matches: 11. The CDR3 length is 14 residues.

This CDR3 reads CASRRGLETQYF. CDR3 nucleotide sequence: TGTGCCAGCAGGAGGGGGCTTGAGACCCAGTACTTC. This chain joins TRBV6-5 and TRBJ2-5; the match to TRBD1 covers 7 bases. Germline CDR1 reads MNHEY; CDR2 reads SVGAGI. CDR3 length equals 12 residues. V gave up 6 bases and J gave up 5 bases; unmatched junction bases: 3.

This sequence joins TRBV5-5 and TRBJ2-7; D ambiguous. CDR3 length equals 14 residues. Germline V lookup: CDR1 SGHKS, CDR2 YYEKEE (reference sequence). V gave up 1 base and J gave up 3 bases, with 11 bases separating them. The chain's CDR3 is CASSLYRALYEQYF. CDR3 DNA sequence: TGTGCCAGCAGCTTGTACAGAGCCCTCTACGAGCAGTACTTC.

The rearrangement links TRBV7-3 to TRBJ1-1, with no clear D. The CDR3 has 13 residues. Germline V CDR1 and CDR2: SGHTA, FQGTGA. V lost 5 bases and J lost 1, with 8 bases in between. CDR3 region: CASSLDKNTEAFF. In nucleotides, the CDR3 is TGTGCCAGCAGCCTAGACAAGAACACTGAAGCTTTCTTT.

The chain links TRBV30 to TRBJ2-1; 8 positions agree with TRBD1. The germline gives CDR1 GTSNPN, CDR2 SVGIG (reference sequence). The CDR3 consists of 13 residues. V was clipped by 1 base and J by 8 bases; unmatched bases: 4. CDR3 in DNA: TGTGCCTGGAGTGGACAGGGGCGAGATGAGCAGTTCTTC. The encoded protein is CAWSGQGRDEQFF. Filled out from reference TRBV30 and TRBJ2-1, the complete variable domain reads SQTIHQWPATLVQPVGSPLSLECTVEGTSNPNLYWYRQAAGRGLQLLFYSVGIGQISSEVPQNLSASRPQDRQFILSSKKLLLSDSGFYLCAWSGQGRDEQFFGPGTRLTVL.

This clone was picked up one time. The genes are TRBV3-1 (or the pseudogene TRBV3-2) and TRBJ1-2, with 8 bases that match TRBD1. Germline lookup yields CDR1 LGHDT and CDR2 YNNKEL (reference sequence). The CDR3 extends over 14 amino acids. V lost 1 base and J lost 6; bases outside the gene matches: 4. The CDR3 nucleotides are TGTGCCAGCAGCCAAGCGGACAGGGCCCATGGCTACACCTTC. Its translation is CASSQADRAHGYTF.

This clone was picked up one time. A junction boundary mismatches the germline segment, possibly from a read error. The chain joins TRBV14 to TRBJ2-7; 7 positions agree with TRBD1. CDR1 and CDR2 from the germline V gene are SGHDN and FVKESK. The CDR3 is 13 residues long. CDR3 in amino acids: CASSPLTGLLESF. In nucleotides, the CDR3 is TGTGCCAGCAGCCCCCTGACAGGGCTCTTGGAGAGTTTC. Supplemented by reference TRBV14 and TRBJ2-7, the full variable domain reads EAGVTQFPSHSVIEKGQTVTLRCDPISGHDNLYWYRRVMGKEIKFLLHFVKESKQDESGMPNNRFLAERTGGTYSTLKVQPAELEDSGVYFCASSPLTGLLESFGPGTRLTVT.

This chain links TRBV3-1 (or the pseudogene TRBV3-2) with TRBJ2-1, with D tentatively TRBD2 (5 bases). V was shortened by 1 base and J by 1 base, with 14 bases between the two germline ends. The CDR3 has 17 amino acids. Germline CDR1 and CDR2: LGHDT and YNNKEL (reference sequence). CDR3 residues: CASSQARRDQSYNEQFF. The CDR3 bases are TGTGCCAGCAGCCAAGCCAGACGGGATCAATCCTACAATGAGCAGTTCTTC.

As for this clone: Other DNA sequences of this sample code for an identical CDR3. This chain links TRBV3-1 (or the pseudogene TRBV3-2) with TRBJ1-3, with unresolved D. The CDR3 has 13 residues. CDR1 is LGHDT, CDR2 YNNKEL, per germline (reference sequence). Trimming cost V 0 bases and J 3 bases, with 3 bases left between them. CDR3 loop: CASSQEGGNTIYF. CDR3 nucleotide sequence: TGTGCCAGCAGCCAAGAAGGTGGAAACACCATATATTTT.

This chain joins TRBV6-5 and TRBJ1-3; 8 bases match TRBD1. The V gene end was trimmed by 7 bases and the J gene end by 7 bases; junction bases not matched to a gene: 6. CDR1 and CDR2 (germline): MNHEY, SVGAGI. This CDR3 is built from 13 residues. CDR3 nucleotide sequence: TGTGCCAGCATTGGACAGGGAGGGAACACCATATATTTT. Protein: CASIGQGGNTIYF.

This clone was recorded only once. The chain is built from TRBV2 and TRBJ2-2; weak D call: TRBD1 (5 bases). Germline-derived CDR1 and CDR2 are SNHLY and FYNNEI. Trimming pared 7 bases from V and 5 bases from J, leaving 11 bases between. The CDR3 consists of 13 residues. CDR3 region: CASIQGRTGELFF. CDR3 DNA sequence: TGTGCCAGCATCCAGGGCCGGACCGGGGAGCTGTTTTTT.

This clone was seen a few times. This chain connects TRBV19 to TRBJ1-5; D is undetermined. V was cut by 4 bases and J by 4 bases, with 8 bases left in between. The CDR3 runs 13 residues. Per the germline V gene, CDR1 is LNHDA and CDR2 is SQIVND (reference sequence). CDR3 coding DNA: TGTGCCAGTAGTACACGGACTAATCAGCCCCAGCATTTT. Its protein product is CASSTRTNQPQHF.

The rearrangement links TRBV5-4 to TRBJ2-7; D not certain. There are 13 residues in the CDR3. From germline, CDR1 is SGHNT and CDR2 YYREEE (reference sequence). Trimming cost V 0 bases and J 4 bases, with 8 bases left between them. CDR3 sequence reads: CASSLVGGYEQYF. The CDR3 nucleotides are TGTGCCAGCAGCTTGGTGGGTGGTTACGAGCAGTACTTC.

This clone was picked up a small number of times. The genes are TRBV4-1 and TRBJ1-4; no clear D. V lost 0 bases and J 1 base, leaving 12 bases between the germline ends. This CDR3 contains 17 residues. The germline CDR1 and CDR2 sequences are MGHRA and YSYEKL. The CDR3 reads CASSQDPRIGTNEKLFF. The CDR3 nucleotides are TGCGCCAGCAGCCAAGATCCGAGGATCGGAACTAATGAAAAACTGTTTTTT.

On this clone: One end of the junction does not line up with germline, which may come from a read error. J is TRBJ1-2 and V is TRBV3-1 (or the pseudogene TRBV3-2); D may be TRBD1 (5 bases). Germline V gene data show CDR1 as LGHDT and CDR2 as YNNKEL (reference sequence). The CDR3 covers 13 residues. Here the CDR3 DNA reads TGTGCCAGCAGCCGATTCTCGGACAAGGGATGCCTCTTC. Translated: CASSRFSDKGCLF.

On this clone: The identical CDR3 is also encoded by other nucleotide sequences in the sample. The rearrangement links TRBV6-5 to TRBJ1-6; D unresolved. V was pared by 6 bases and J by 0 bases, with 6 bases between. This CDR3 contains 14 residues. Looked up from germline, CDR1 is MNHEY and CDR2 is SVGAGI. Here the CDR3 DNA reads TGTGCCAGCAGGGATAGCTCCTATAATTCACCCCTCCACTTT. This encodes CASRDSSYNSPLHF.

The chain links TRBV7-9 to TRBJ1-1; no reliable D call. Germline CDR1 is SEHNR and CDR2 is FQNEAQ (reference sequence). This CDR3 region has 13 residues. The germline V and J ends were trimmed by 5 bases and 4 bases, with 11 bases remaining between them. The CDR3 DNA sequence: TGTGCCAGCAGCACGTTAGTTAGCACTGAAGCTTTCTTT. The encoded protein is CASSTLVSTEAFF. Based on the CDR3 plus reference TRBV7-9 and TRBJ1-1, the full variable domain is DTGVSQNPRHKITKRGQNVTFRCDPISEHNRLYWYRQTLGQGPEFLTYFQNEAQLEKSRLLSDRFSAERPKGSFSTLEIQRTEQGDSAMYLCASSTLVSTEAFFGQGTRLTVV.

V and J are TRBV28 and TRBJ2-7; 8 positions agree with TRBD1. The V and J ends lost 3 bases and 4 bases, in that order; junction bases with no gene match: 8. Germline-derived CDR1 and CDR2 are MDHEN and SYDVKM. The CDR3 length is 15 residues. The CDR3: CASSFSGQGLYEQYF. The CDR3 DNA reads as TGTGCCAGCAGTTTTTCTGGACAGGGTTTGTACGAGCAGTACTTC.

Concerning this clone: The sample has other DNA sequences that encode this CDR3 too. The V call is TRBV18, the J call TRBJ1-1, with unresolved D. The CDR3 runs to 13 residues. The V and J ends lost 3 bases and 2 bases respectively, with 7 bases between them. Germline values: CDR1 KGHSH, CDR2 LQKENI. The chain's CDR3 is CASSPGTNTEAFF. In nucleotides, the CDR3 is TGTGCCAGCTCACCCGGAACTAACACTGAAGCTTTCTTT.

The chain combines TRBV19 with TRBJ2-1, with 12 bases matching TRBD2. The CDR3 runs 16 residues. Losses at the gene ends were 4 bases for V and 4 bases for J; bases not matched to a gene: 5. CDR1 is LNHDA, CDR2 SQIVND, per germline (reference sequence). CDR3 sequence (DNA): TGTGCCAGTAGTACCGGACTAGCGGGATGGTACAATGAGCAGTTCTTC. Residues: CASSTGLAGWYNEQFF.

V usage is TRBV10-1 and J usage is TRBJ2-7, with D possibly TRBD1 on 6 matching bases. CDR3 size: 14 residues. Germline loops: CDR1 WNHNN, CDR2 SYGVQD (reference sequence). Trimming removed 4 bases from V and 4 bases from J, with 14 bases in between. In DNA form, the CDR3 reads TGCGCCAGCAGTGCTGACAGGATGGGTTACGAGCAGTACTTC. Residues: CASSADRMGYEQYF.

This rearrangement joins TRBV6-5 to TRBJ1-1; D not resolved. This CDR3 spans 11 amino acids. Trimming left V 6 bases short and J 8 bases short, with 10 bases between. The germline V gene has CDR1 MNHEY and CDR2 SVGAGI. CDR3 nucleotide sequence: TGTGCCAGCAGGACATTCACGGAAGCTTTCTTT. It translates to CASRTFTEAFF.

This clone was detected a few times. This rearrangement joins TRBV11-1 to TRBJ1-1; no clear D. V was shortened by 2 bases and J by 0 bases, with 4 bases between the two germline ends. The CDR3 runs 13 residues. Germline CDR1 is SGHAT and CDR2 is FQDESV (reference sequence). CDR3 DNA: TGTGCCAGCAGCTTAAGCATGAACACTGAAGCTTTCTTT. Its translation: CASSLSMNTEAFF.

This chain connects TRBV4-2 to TRBJ2-3; 10 nucleotides line up with TRBD2. The CDR3 spans 19 residues. With V trimmed by 0 bases and J by 3 bases, 12 bases remained unmatched. Germline V CDR1 and CDR2: LGHNA, YNFKEQ. The CDR3 sequence: CASSQELYSGRARTDTQYF. The CDR3 DNA reads as TGTGCCAGCAGCCAAGAACTTTACAGCGGGAGGGCCCGGACAGATACGCAGTATTTT.

The rearrangement joins TRBV7-9 to TRBJ1-3; D perhaps matches TRBD1 (5 bases). The CDR3 has 16 amino acids. V was clipped by 3 bases and J by 0 bases, with 12 bases between them. Germline loops: CDR1 SEHNR, CDR2 FQNEAQ (reference sequence). The CDR3 protein is CASSFKQAPSGNTIYF. The CDR3 DNA reads TGTGCCAGCAGCTTCAAACAGGCACCCTCTGGAAACACCATATATTTT.